A few counts support the clone carrying this T cell receptor beta chain. Its antigen is undetermined. These data are taken from a study of T cell repertoires in cytomegalovirus infection. Study background: Evidence of both CMV infection and a matching HLA type came from public TCR beta signatures. Whole-study results and caveats: Ex vivo, HLA-C-restricted CMV-specific TCR beta clonotypes prevailed over the rest of the response. The cumulative frequency of public TCR beta families identified carriers of CMV plus the relevant HLA.

TCRdb fed the reads into MiXCR, producing one record per CDR3 protein. Here the sample spans fewer than 200,000 distinct CDR3 sequences, roughly a fifth being singletons. From germline, CDR1 is MNHEY and CDR2 SVGEGT. Trimming shortened V by 10 bases and J by 6 bases, and 22 bases separated the two germline ends. This CDR3 is built from 15 residues. The sequenced sample consisted of PBMCs. The V gene is TRBV6-2 or TRBV6-3, the J gene TRBJ1-5; D is unclear. This sequence was found in a human donor in good health (CMV status not recorded). Some clones in this sample may be carry-over from other donors' samples. CDR3 region: CATSEWVGVGQPQHF. The DNA for the CDR3 is TGTGCCACCTCGGAATGGGTTGGGGTCGGTCAGCCCCAGCATTTT.